This T cell receptor beta chain was sequenced for a study of cytomegalovirus exposure and HLA in healthy donors. Study summary: An early release of data contained approximately 85 million unique TCRs, which came from HLA-typed donors. Whole-study findings and limits: TCR beta chains numbering under 200 were designated cytomegalovirus-associated.

Everyone who donated was a healthy bone marrow donor. Details on this clone: As yet, its antigen is unknown.

This CDR3 region has 20 residues. The germline V gene has CDR1 SNHLY and CDR2 FYNNEI. V gave up 8 bases and J gave up 0 bases; unmatched junction bases: 17. 60 Vbeta and 13 Jbeta primers were used in PCR. Only in-frame clones appear in the TCRdb table, and some are missing; sequencing was by immunoSEQ multiplex PCR. The sample records about 120,000 clones, 60% to 85% being singletons. The clonotype originates from a middle-aged woman in good health and CMV-seropositive. Sequencing used PBMCs. This rearrangement joins TRBV2 to TRBJ2-5; 14 bases are shared with TRBD2. The CDR3 loop reads CASETSGGALPQPYQETQYF. The CDR3 nucleotides are TGTGCCAGCGAGACTAGCGGGGGGGCCCTTCCTCAGCCGTACCAAGAGACCCAGTACTTC. The variable domain in full, completed from reference TRBV2 and TRBJ2-5, reads EPEVTQTPSHQVTQMGQEVILRCVPISNHLYFYWYRQILGQKVEFLVSFYNNEISEKSEIFDDQFSVERPDGSNFTLKIRSTKLEDSAMYFCASETSGGALPQPYQETQYFGPGTRLLVL.